This passage covers 26 T cell receptor beta chains from one sample sequenced in a study of memory CD4+ T cells and cytomegalovirus serostatus. The data were produced by immunoSEQ multiplex PCR, yet TCRdb's version contains in-frame clones alone and is incomplete. The sample has 30,000 to 45,000 clones, around 79% seen once; the top ten hold approximately 5%. The sort gate was single viable CD3+CD4+CD8-CD45RO+ cells for memory CD4+ T cells. The sequenced sample was memory CD4+ T cells from blood. These receptors all stem from an adult in good health and CMV-seropositive.

J is TRBJ2-1 and V is TRBV9; D possibly corresponds to TRBD1 (6 bases). Trimming cost V 5 bases and J 2 bases, with 14 bases left between them. Looked up from germline, CDR1 is SGDLS and CDR2 is YYNGEE. This CDR3 has 15 residues. This CDR3 reads CASSSRGNAYNEQFF. For the CDR3, the DNA is TGTGCCAGCAGTTCGAGGGGGAACGCCTACAATGAGCAGTTCTTC.

CDR3 loop: CASRPGQTQAFF. The CDR3 DNA reads TGTGCCAGCAGGCCCGGACAGACCCAGGCTTTCTTT. The chain joins TRBV28 to TRBJ1-1; maybe TRBD1 (6 bases). Germline-derived CDR1 and CDR2 are MDHEN and SYDVKM. Trimming took 6 bases from V and 11 from J, leaving 16 bases between them. This CDR3 is 12 amino acids long.

The chain joins TRBV5-1 to TRBJ1-1; no definite D call. This CDR3 region has 12 residues. Germline assignment: CDR1 SGHRS and CDR2 YFSETQ. The V and J ends lost 1 base and 11 bases respectively, with 12 bases between them. The DNA of the CDR3 is TGCGCCAGCAGCTTGTCTCGCGGATTGGCTTTCTTT. It yields the protein CASSLSRGLAFF.

This sequence joins TRBV4-3 and TRBJ1-2; D is perhaps TRBD1 (5 bases). CDR3 length equals 19 residues. CDR1 LGHNA and CDR2 YSLEER come from the germline V gene. V lost 0 bases, J lost 4 bases, and 24 bases lay in between. The CDR3 loop is CASSQDTSLGTLRGYGYTF. The DNA for the CDR3 is TGCGCCAGCAGCCAAGATACATCGCTCGGGACGTTAAGGGGCTATGGCTACACCTTC.

V usage is TRBV5-6 and J usage is TRBJ2-2; no clear D gene. Germline lookup yields CDR1 SGHDT and CDR2 YYEEEE. The CDR3 is made up of 17 amino acids. Trimming took off 1 base at V and 6 bases at J, with 19 bases between the two ends. This chain's CDR3 is CASSLLGTQTSSGELFF. The DNA of the CDR3 is TGTGCCAGCAGCTTGTTGGGCACACAGACGTCCTCCGGGGAGCTGTTTTTT.

V gene TRBV29-1 combines with J gene TRBJ1-4, with D unresolved. The CDR3 has 12 residues. The V and J ends lost 5 bases and 8 bases respectively, with 12 bases between them. CDR1 and CDR2 from the germline V gene are SQVTM and ANQGSEA. CDR3 nucleotides: TGCAGCGTTCAGAGTCTAGGGGAAAAACTGTTTTTT. Protein product: CSVQSLGEKLFF. The full variable domain, with the rest looked up from reference TRBV29-1 and TRBJ1-4, is SAVISQKPSRDICQRGTSLTIQCQVDSQVTMMFWYRQQPGQSLTLIATANQGSEATYESGFVIDKFPISRPNLTFSTLTVSNMSPEDSSIYLCSVQSLGEKLFFGSGTQLSVL.

The chain has TRBV5-6 and TRBJ2-2; 10 positions agree with TRBD1. The ends lost 3 bases at V and 3 bases at J; junction bases unmatched: 5. The germline V gene encodes CDR1 SGHDT and CDR2 YYEEEE. The CDR3 contains 16 residues. CDR3 in DNA: TGTGCCAGCAGCTGGTGGACAGGGGGAGACACCGGGGAGCTGTTTTTT. Protein: CASSWWTGGDTGELFF.

The V and J genes are TRBV4-1 and TRBJ2-3, with 8 bases that match TRBD2. Germline CDR1 reads MGHRA; CDR2 reads YSYEKL. The CDR3 runs to 17 residues. Trimming cost V 0 bases and J 3 bases; bases outside gene matches: 8. The CDR3 DNA reads as TGCGCCAGCAGCCAAGATCTAGCGGGCCAGGCGACAGATACGCAGTATTTT. This translates into CASSQDLAGQATDTQYF.

This rearrangement joins TRBV7-8 to TRBJ2-5, with D possibly being TRBD1 or TRBD2 (5 bases each). The V gene lost 1 base and the J gene lost 7 bases, with 13 bases spanning the gap. The CDR3 has 14 amino acids. The V gene's germline CDR1 is SGHVS and CDR2 FQNEAQ. CDR3 nucleotides: TGTGCCAGCAGCTTAGGAGGGGTTAGTGGGACCCAGTACTTC. Protein product: CASSLGGVSGTQYF.

The J gene is TRBJ2-1, the V gene TRBV28, with D maybe TRBD2 (5 bases). This CDR3 has 13 residues. CDR1 is MDHEN and CDR2 is SYDVKM in the germline V gene. Trimming took off 8 bases at V and 0 bases at J, with 8 bases between the two ends. CDR3 DNA sequence: TGTGCCAGCCGAGGGCTCTCCTACAATGAGCAGTTCTTC. Translation: CASRGLSYNEQFF.

The V and J genes are TRBV7-2 and TRBJ2-2; TRBD1 aligns across 8 bases. J gave up 3 bases and V 6 bases, and 6 bases lay outside the gene matches. The CDR3 contains 15 residues. Germline assignment: CDR1 SGHTA and CDR2 FQGNSA. CDR3 DNA sequence: TGTGCCAGCAGGGGCGGACAGGGATACACCGGGGAGCTGTTTTTT. It is translated as CASRGGQGYTGELFF.

Regarding this clone: Other DNA sequences from this sample encode an identical CDR3 as well. This rearrangement joins TRBV18 to TRBJ2-5; D gene uncertain. In germline, CDR1 is KGHSH, CDR2 LQKENI. V gave up 6 bases and J gave up 5 bases, with 19 bases separating them. The CDR3 totals 15 residues. This chain's CDR3 is CASSPAGSIGETQYF. The CDR3 nucleotides read TGTGCCAGCTCGCCTGCAGGTTCCATAGGGGAGACCCAGTACTTC.

The chain uses TRBV9 and TRBJ1-2; tentatively, D is TRBD1 (6 bases). The germline V gene has CDR1 SGDLS and CDR2 YYNGEE. CDR3 size: 13 residues. V was cut by 1 base and J by 8 bases, with 12 bases left in between. DNA of the CDR3: TGTGCCAGCAGCGTAAACAGGGACGGGGGCTACACCTTC. This sequence encodes CASSVNRDGGYTF. The full variable domain, with the rest looked up from reference TRBV9 and TRBJ1-2, is DSGVTQTPKHLITATGQRVTLRCSPRSGDLSVYWYQQSLDQGLQFLIQYYNGEERAKGNILERFSAQQFPDLHSELNLSSLELGDSALYFCASSVNRDGGYTFGSGTRLTVV.

The chain employs TRBV4-2 and TRBJ2-1; D is possibly TRBD1 (5 bases). The V end was cut by 0 bases, the J end by 4 bases, with 10 bases between. Germline V gene sequence: CDR1 LGHNA, CDR2 YNFKEQ. This CDR3 has 15 residues. The CDR3 nucleotides are TGTGCCAGCAGCCAAGATTGGCAGGGTTACAATGAGCAGTTCTTC. Its translation is CASSQDWQGYNEQFF.

This clone was found once. The V and J genes are TRBV7-2 and TRBJ1-1; D remains unclear. CDR1 SGHTA and CDR2 FQGNSA come from the germline V gene. V lost 3 bases and J lost 0, with 8 bases in between. The CDR3 contains 14 residues. The CDR3 DNA is TGTGCCAGCAGCTTGAACAGCTTGAACACTGAAGCTTTCTTT. This sequence encodes CASSLNSLNTEAFF.

V usage is TRBV27 and J usage is TRBJ1-2, with TRBD1 identical over 7 bases. Per the germline V gene, CDR1 is MNHEY and CDR2 is SMNVEV (reference sequence). Unmatched junction bases numbered 4, after V lost 2 bases and J lost 4 bases. The CDR3 totals 14 residues. In nucleotides, the CDR3 is TGTGCCAGCAGTTTAATAGGGGGCTCCTATGGCTACACCTTC. This codes for CASSLIGGSYGYTF.

The V and J genes are TRBV28 and TRBJ2-1, with 10 bases aligning to TRBD2. With 6 bases clipped from V and 7 bases from J, the junction kept 6 bases outside the gene matches. The germline V gene encodes CDR1 MDHEN and CDR2 SYDVKM. This CDR3 is built from 14 residues. CDR3 nucleotide sequence: TGTGCCAGCAGACTAGCGGGAAAGTTAAATGAGCAGTTCTTC. It yields the protein CASRLAGKLNEQFF. Drawing the rest from reference TRBV28 and TRBJ2-1, the complete variable domain is DVKVTQSSRYLVKRTGEKVFLECVQDMDHENMFWYRQDPGLGLRLIYFSYDVKMKEKGDIPEGYSVSREKKERFSLILESASTNQTSMYLCASRLAGKLNEQFFGPGTRLTVL.

This clone was seen just once. The V gene is TRBV7-8, the J gene TRBJ2-5; unclear D gene. Germline CDR1 SGHVS, CDR2 FQNEAQ. The CDR3 extends over 11 amino acids. With 2 bases removed from V and 5 bases from J, the gap between germline ends came to 3 bases. In DNA, the CDR3 is TGTGCCAGCAGCTTAATTGAGACCCAGTACTTC. Its protein product is CASSLIETQYF.

The rearrangement uses TRBV28 and TRBJ2-2; possibly TRBD2 for D (6 bases). Germline V gives CDR1 MDHEN, CDR2 SYDVKM. V was shortened by 3 bases and J by 5 bases, with 13 bases between the two germline ends. The CDR3 sequence is 15 residues long. The CDR3 bases are TGTGCCAGCAGTTTCGGGGGAGGCGAAACCGGGGAGCTGTTTTTT. Translation gives CASSFGGGETGELFF.

The chain has TRBV11-2 and TRBJ1-1; D ambiguous. Germline V lookup: CDR1 SGHAT, CDR2 FQNNGV. CDR3 length: 11 amino acids. V was shortened by 8 bases and J by 0 bases, with 4 bases between the two germline ends. The CDR3 DNA reads as TGTGCCAGCGGATTGAACACTGAAGCTTTCTTT. This gives the protein CASGLNTEAFF.

The chain has TRBV7-6 and TRBJ2-7, with 8 bases fitting TRBD1. Looked up from germline, CDR1 is SGHVS and CDR2 is FNYEAQ. There are 16 residues in the CDR3. V shed 5 bases, J shed 4 bases, and the junction held 13 bases outside the gene matches. CDR3 DNA sequence: TGTGCCAGCAGCCCAGCAGGGACAGGACCAATTTACGAGCAGTACTTC. Amino acid sequence: CASSPAGTGPIYEQYF.

The gene calls are TRBV4-1 and TRBJ2-3; D assignment may be TRBD1 or TRBD2 (5 bases each). V was pared by 1 base and J by 7 bases, with 6 bases between. Germline V gene lookup returns CDR1 MGHRA and CDR2 YSYEKL. The CDR3 is 12 residues long. The CDR3 DNA reads as TGCGCCAGCAGCCAAGCGGGACATACGCAGTATTTT. Protein product: CASSQAGHTQYF.

This rearrangement joins TRBV13 to TRBJ2-3; 14 bases fit TRBD2. CDR1 and CDR2 (germline): PRHDT, FYEKMQ (reference sequence). The CDR3 sequence is 20 residues long. V was clipped by 0 bases and J by 4 bases; unmatched bases: 12. The CDR3 spells CASSLGSLFRLAGGPDTQYF. The CDR3 DNA follows: TGTGCCAGCAGCTTAGGTTCCCTCTTTCGACTAGCGGGGGGGCCAGATACGCAGTATTTT.

The J gene is TRBJ2-5, the V gene TRBV5-6; 7 bases map to TRBD1. V shed 6 bases, J shed 9 bases, and the junction held 11 bases outside the gene matches. Germline loops: CDR1 SGHDT, CDR2 YYEEEE. This CDR3 comprises 13 residues. CDR3 in DNA: TGTGCCAGCACCAAACAGGGGTTGGGGGCCCAGTACTTC. Translation: CASTKQGLGAQYF.

The J gene is TRBJ2-1, the V gene TRBV27; weak D call: TRBD1 (6 bases). The germline V and J ends were trimmed by 6 bases and 0 bases, with 12 bases remaining between them. This CDR3 comprises 15 residues. Germline values: CDR1 MNHEY, CDR2 SMNVEV (reference sequence). CDR3 coding DNA: TGTGCCAGCAGCCTAGGGACAAGCTCCTACAATGAGCAGTTCTTC. Protein sequence: CASSLGTSSYNEQFF.

This chain connects TRBV11-1 to TRBJ2-7, with D perhaps matching TRBD2 (6 bases). This CDR3 has 14 amino acids. Trimming shortened V by 2 bases and J by 5 bases, and 13 bases separated the two germline ends. The germline CDR1 and CDR2 sequences are SGHAT and FQDESV (reference sequence). CDR3 sequence: CASSLWTKSHEQYF. The CDR3 nucleotides are TGTGCCAGCAGCTTATGGACTAAGTCACACGAGCAGTACTTC.